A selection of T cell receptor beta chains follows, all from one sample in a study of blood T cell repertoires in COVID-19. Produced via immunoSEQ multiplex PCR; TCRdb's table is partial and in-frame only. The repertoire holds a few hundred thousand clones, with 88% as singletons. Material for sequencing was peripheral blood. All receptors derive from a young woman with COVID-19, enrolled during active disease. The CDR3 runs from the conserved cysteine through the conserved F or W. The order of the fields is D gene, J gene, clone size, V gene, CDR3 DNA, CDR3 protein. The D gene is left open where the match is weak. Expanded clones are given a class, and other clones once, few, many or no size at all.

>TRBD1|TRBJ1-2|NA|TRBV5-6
TGTGCCAGCAGCTTACAGGACAGGGCCTACTATGGCTACACCTTC
CASSLQDRAYYGYTF
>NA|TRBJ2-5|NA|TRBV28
TGTGCCTCAAGCCGGGGGGCGCGGCAAGAGACCCAGTACTTC
CASSRGARQETQYF
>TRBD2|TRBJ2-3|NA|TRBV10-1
TGCGCCAGCAGTGAGTTTGGTAGCGGGAGCACAGATACGCAGTATTTT
CASSEFGSGSTDTQYF
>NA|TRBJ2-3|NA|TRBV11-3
TGTGCCAGCACCCTAGCCCCATGGGGTCGGGATACGCAGTATTTT
CASTLAPWGRDTQYF
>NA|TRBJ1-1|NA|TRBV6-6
TGTGCCAGCAGTCTAAATTCGGGGGTGAGGGCTTTCTTT
CASSLNSGVRAFF
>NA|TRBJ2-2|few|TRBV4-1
TGCGCCAGCAGCCAAGCCCAACTACGATCGATAAAGAAAGACGGGGAGCTGTTTTTT
CASSQAQLRSIKKDGELFF
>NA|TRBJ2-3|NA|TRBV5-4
TGTGCCAGCAGTTCGGGTCCGGGACTCGCAACAGATACGCAGTATTTT
CASSSGPGLATDTQYF
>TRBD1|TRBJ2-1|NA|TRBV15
TGTGCCACCAGCAGAAGGACAGGGGGCAATGAGCAGTTCTTC
CATSRRTGGNEQFF
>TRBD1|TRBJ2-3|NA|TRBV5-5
TGTGCCAGCAGGCCGGGACAGCTCACAGATACGCAGTATTTT
CASRPGQLTDTQYF
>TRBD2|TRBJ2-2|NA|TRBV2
TGTGCCAGCAGTGAGCACAGCGGGACCCCCGGGGAGCTGTTTTTT
CASSEHSGTPGELFF
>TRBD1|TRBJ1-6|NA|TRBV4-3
TGCGCCAGCAGCCAACTAGACAGGGCACCCCTCCACTTT
CASSQLDRAPLHF
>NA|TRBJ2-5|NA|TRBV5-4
TGTGCCAGCAGCTTGGTACTCAACCAAGAGACCCAGTACTTC
CASSLVLNQETQYF
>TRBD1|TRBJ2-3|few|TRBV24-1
TGTGCCACCAGTCGGAAGAGGACAGGGGGCACAGATACGCAGTATTTT
CATSRKRTGGTDTQYF
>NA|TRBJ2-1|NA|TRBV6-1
TGTGCCAGCAGTGAACATTGGTCCGGGGAGCAGTTCTTC
CASSEHWSGEQFF
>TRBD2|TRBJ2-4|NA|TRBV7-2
TGTGCCAGCAACCCCAGCGGGAAGGATTCAATTCAGTACTTC
CASNPSGKDSIQYF
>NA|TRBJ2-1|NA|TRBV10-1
TGCGCCAGCAGTCAACAGGGGAGAAGACTAGAATCCAATTATGAGCAGTTCTTC
CASSQQGRRLESNYEQFF
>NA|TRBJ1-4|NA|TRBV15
TGTGCCACCAGCAGAGACAGATTAAATGAAAAACTGTTTTTT
CATSRDRLNEKLFF
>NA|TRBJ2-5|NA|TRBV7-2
TGTGCCAGCAGCTTACTTGGAGGAGGGGTTCAAGAGACCCAGTACTTC
CASSLLGGGVQETQYF
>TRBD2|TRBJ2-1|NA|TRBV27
TGTGCCAGCAGGAGACTAGCGGGAAACAATGAGCAGTTCTTC
CASRRLAGNNEQFF
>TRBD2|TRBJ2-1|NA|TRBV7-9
TGTGCCAGCAGCACCGGGACTAGCGGGAGGTTCGATGAGCAGTTCTTC
CASSTGTSGRFDEQFF
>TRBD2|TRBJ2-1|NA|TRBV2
TGTGCCAGCAGTGATGTTAGCGGGGTCTACAATGAGCAGTTCTTC
CASSDVSGVYNEQFF
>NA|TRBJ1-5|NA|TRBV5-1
TGCGCCAGCAGCTTGGTCCCACAGGCTACTGGGGAGCCCCAGCATTTT
CASSLVPQATGEPQHF
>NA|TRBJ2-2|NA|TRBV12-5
TGTGCTAGTGGTTTGGTCCCCGGGTATGCGAACACCGGGGAGCTGTTTTTT
CASGLVPGYANTGELFF
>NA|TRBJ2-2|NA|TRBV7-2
TGTGCCAGCAGCTCTCTAGGGGGAGACCTCGGGGAGCTGTTTTTT
CASSSLGGDLGELFF
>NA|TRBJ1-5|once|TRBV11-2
TGTGCCAGCAGCTTAATGGGGGGGGCAAGGCAGCCCCAGCATTTT
CASSLMGGARQPQHF
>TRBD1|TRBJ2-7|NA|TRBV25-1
TGTGCCAGCAGTGAATTTACCGGGACAGGGGGCGAGCAGTACTTC
CASSEFTGTGGEQYF
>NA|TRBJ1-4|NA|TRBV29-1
TGCAGCGTTCGCAGGGGCAATGAAAAACTGTTTTTT
CSVRRGNEKLFF
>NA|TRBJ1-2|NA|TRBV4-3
TGCGCCAGCAGCCAAGATGCCGGCTATGGCTACACCTTC
CASSQDAGYGYTF
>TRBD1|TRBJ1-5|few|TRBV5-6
TGTGCCAGCAGCTTGGACAGGGGGGTTGGGCCCCAGCATTTT
CASSLDRGVGPQHF
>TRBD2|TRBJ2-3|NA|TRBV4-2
TGTGCCAGCAGCCCACGACTAGCGGGGGTCGCAGATACGCAGTATTTT
CASSPRLAGVADTQYF
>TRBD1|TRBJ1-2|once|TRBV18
TGTGCCAGCTCACCTTCCGGGACAGGGGGCGCGTCCTATGGCTACACCTTC
CASSPSGTGGASYGYTF